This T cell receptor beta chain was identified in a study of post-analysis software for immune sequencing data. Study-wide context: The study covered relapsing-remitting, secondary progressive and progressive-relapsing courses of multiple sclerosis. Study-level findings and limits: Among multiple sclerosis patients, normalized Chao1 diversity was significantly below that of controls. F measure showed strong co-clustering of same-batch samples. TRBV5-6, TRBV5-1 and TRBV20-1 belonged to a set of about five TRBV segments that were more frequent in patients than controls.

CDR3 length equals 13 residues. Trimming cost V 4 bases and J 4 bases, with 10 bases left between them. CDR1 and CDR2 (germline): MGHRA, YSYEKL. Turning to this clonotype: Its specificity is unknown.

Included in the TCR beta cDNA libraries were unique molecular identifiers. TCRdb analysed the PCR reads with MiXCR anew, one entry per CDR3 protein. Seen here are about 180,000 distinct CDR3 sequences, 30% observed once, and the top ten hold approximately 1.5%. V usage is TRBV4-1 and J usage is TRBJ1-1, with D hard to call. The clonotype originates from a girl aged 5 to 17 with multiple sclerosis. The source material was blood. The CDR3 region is CASSPGSPTEAFF. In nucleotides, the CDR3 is TGCGCCAGCAGCCCCGGGAGTCCCACTGAAGCTTTCTTT.